Listed below are T cell receptor beta chains from one sample, sequenced in a study of pediatric ulcerative colitis. Only in-frame clones appear in the TCRdb table, and some are missing; sequencing was by immunoSEQ multiplex PCR. The sample lists over 30,000 clones; about 81% were seen once. Specimen: gut tissue. These receptors all stem from a boy under 18 with mild ulcerative colitis. Both conserved end residues are part of each CDR3. Each record gives: CDR3 DNA, CDR3 protein, D gene, clone size, V gene, J gene. A D gene is named only where the DNA matches it firmly. Clone sizes are given selectively: once, few, many, or a class where the clone is expanded.

TGTGCCAGCAGCTTATCGGGGGGCGAGGGAAATCAGCCCCAGCATTTT,CASSLSGGEGNQPQHF,.,.,TRBV7-8,TRBJ1-5
TGTGCCAGCAGCTGGGGGGGGGCAACTGCCTATAATTCACCCCTCCACTTT,CASSWGGATAYNSPLHF,.,.,TRBV5-8,TRBJ1-6
TGCGCCAGCAGCTTGGGACAGGGCGATCAGCCCCAGCATTTT,CASSLGQGDQPQHF,TRBD1,.,TRBV5-1,TRBJ1-5
TGTGCCTGGAGTGGGGACAGCTCCAATCAGCCCCAGCATTTT,CAWSGDSSNQPQHF,TRBD1,.,TRBV30,TRBJ1-5
TGCGCCAGCAGCCGACAGGGCGTAGATACGCAGTATTTT,CASSRQGVDTQYF,TRBD1,.,TRBV5-1,TRBJ2-3
TGTGCCAGTAAGGGCAGGGCGGGCAATCAGCCCCAGCATTTT,CASKGRAGNQPQHF,.,.,TRBV19,TRBJ1-5
TGCGCCAGCAGCGCTCTGACAGCCACAGATACGCAGTATTTT,CASSALTATDTQYF,.,.,TRBV5-1,TRBJ2-3
TGTGCCAGCAGCGCAACCTACGATACGCAGTATTTT,CASSATYDTQYF,.,.,TRBV9,TRBJ2-3
TGCGCCAGCAGTCATGTGGGGGATTACGAGCAGTACTTC,CASSHVGDYEQYF,.,.,TRBV23-1,TRBJ2-7
TGTGCCAGCAGCCTTACCGCGGGGGCCTACAATGAGCAGTTCTTC,CASSLTAGAYNEQFF,TRBD2,.,TRBV27,TRBJ2-1
TGTGCCAGCAGAGCTAGACCTACCGGAGGGGAGCAGTACTTC,CASRARPTGGEQYF,.,.,TRBV6-6,TRBJ2-7
TGCGCCAGCAGCTTGGCCGCTCACCTAGTTCAAGAGACCCAGTACTTC,CASSLAAHLVQETQYF,.,.,TRBV5-1,TRBJ2-5
TGTGCCAGCAGTGAGGGACAGGGCTCTGGAAACACCATATATTTT,CASSEGQGSGNTIYF,TRBD1,.,TRBV6-1,TRBJ1-3
TGTGCCAGCAGCCAATCCGGGAGCTCTGGAAACACCATATATTTT,CASSQSGSSGNTIYF,.,.,TRBV6-5,TRBJ1-3
TGCGCCAGCAGGAACCAGGGGAACACTGAAGCTTTCTTT,CASRNQGNTEAFF,.,.,TRBV5-1,TRBJ1-1
TGTGCCAGCAGCGCCGGGACTGTCTATGGCTACACCTTC,CASSAGTVYGYTF,.,once,TRBV7-9,TRBJ1-2
TGTGCCAGCAGCGTAGAAGCGGGGGTGTACCAAGAGACCCAGTACTTC,CASSVEAGVYQETQYF,TRBD2,.,TRBV9,TRBJ2-5
TGCAGCTCCGTTCCGACAGGCACAGATACGCAGTATTTT,CSSVPTGTDTQYF,.,.,TRBV29-1,TRBJ2-3
TGTGCCAGCAGCTCAACAGGGGGTGAAAACATTCAGTACTTC,CASSSTGGENIQYF,TRBD1,.,TRBV11-2,TRBJ2-4
TGTGCCAGCAGTCGGGACAGGGTGGTAAACTATGGCTACACCTTC,CASSRDRVVNYGYTF,TRBD1,.,TRBV6-5,TRBJ1-2
TGTGCCAGCAGCCGTATTTCGGGCACTGAAGCTTTCTTT,CASSRISGTEAFF,.,.,TRBV7-9,TRBJ1-1
TGTGCCAGCAGCCGGGACTACACAGATACGCAGTATTTT,CASSRDYTDTQYF,TRBD2,.,TRBV7-2,TRBJ2-3
TGTGCCAGCAGCTTCGACGCGAACACTGAAGCTTTCTTT,CASSFDANTEAFF,.,once,TRBV5-5,TRBJ1-1
TGTGCCAGCAGCCTAGACGTCGACAATGAGCAGTTCTTC,CASSLDVDNEQFF,.,.,TRBV7-3,TRBJ2-1
TGTGCCAGCAGCCCGGGATGGGTAGGGAAGACCCAGTACTTC,CASSPGWVGKTQYF,.,.,TRBV11-2,TRBJ2-5
TGTGCCAGCAGCCCCAGACTAGCGGGGGGGACCACAGATACGCAGTATTTT,CASSPRLAGGTTDTQYF,TRBD2,.,TRBV13,TRBJ2-3
TGTGCCAGCAGCTTCCTGACTCAGAGGATCGGTACGCAGTATTTT,CASSFLTQRIGTQYF,.,.,TRBV5-8,TRBJ2-3
TGTGCCTGGAGTGTCTCCGACAGGCATCTCTATGGCTACACCTTC,CAWSVSDRHLYGYTF,.,.,TRBV30,TRBJ1-2
TGTGCCAGCAGCCGAGACTACAGGTCGGGCTATGGCTACACCTTC,CASSRDYRSGYGYTF,.,.,TRBV7-6,TRBJ1-2
TGTGCTCTTAGATATATTGGCAGCGCTAGTGGAAACACCATATATTTT,CALRYIGSASGNTIYF,.,.,TRBV30,TRBJ1-3
TGTGCCTGGAAAACCGGGGCGAGTTGGACTGAAGCTTTCTTT,CAWKTGASWTEAFF,.,few,TRBV30,TRBJ1-1
TGTGCCAGCAGCTCACCCTACACGAGGTTGTACAATGAGCAGTTCTTC,CASSSPYTRLYNEQFF,.,once,TRBV7-6,TRBJ2-1
TGTGCCAGCAGCTCGGCTCTAGCGGGGGTGAGGAATGAGCAGTTCTTC,CASSSALAGVRNEQFF,TRBD2,few,TRBV5-6,TRBJ2-1
TGTGCCAGCATTCTTTACTACAGGGAAGGCGAGCAGTACTTC,CASILYYREGEQYF,.,.,TRBV6-1,TRBJ2-7
TGTGCTAGTGGTTTGGTACTTGGGGGCGTGATTTACGAGCAGTACTTC,CASGLVLGGVIYEQYF,.,.,TRBV12-5,TRBJ2-7
TGTGCCAGCAGCCCGTACAGGAGGGGACCAGATACGCAGTATTTT,CASSPYRRGPDTQYF,.,.,TRBV7-2,TRBJ2-3
TGTGCCAGCACACAGAGCTCCAACACTGAAGCTTTCTTT,CASTQSSNTEAFF,.,.,TRBV6-6,TRBJ1-1
TGTGCCAGCAGCTTAGGGGGGGCGATTCTGTTTTTT,CASSLGGAILFF,.,.,TRBV7-8,TRBJ1-4
TGTGCCAGCAGTGAAATTTTTGGGGTACCCGGGGAGCTGTTTTTT,CASSEIFGVPGELFF,.,.,TRBV6-4,TRBJ2-2
TGTGCCAGCAGGAGGGGCACAGTGAACACTGAAGCTTTCTTT,CASRRGTVNTEAFF,.,.,TRBV6-1,TRBJ1-1
TGTGCCAGCAGTTCCAGGGTGGGGTCGGAGCAGTTCTTC,CASSSRVGSEQFF,.,.,TRBV14,TRBJ2-1
TGTGCCAGCAGTGACTTGCCAGGCACTGAAGCTTTCTTT,CASSDLPGTEAFF,.,few,TRBV6-4,TRBJ1-1
TGCGCCAGCAGCCGACAGTTCACAGATACGCAGTATTTT,CASSRQFTDTQYF,.,.,TRBV4-1,TRBJ2-3
TGTGCCAGTAGAGTAGCAATGAACACCGGGGAGCTGTTTTTT,CASRVAMNTGELFF,.,.,TRBV19,TRBJ2-2
TGTGCCTGGATTAGTGGCACCGGGGAGCTGTTTTTT,CAWISGTGELFF,.,.,TRBV30,TRBJ2-2